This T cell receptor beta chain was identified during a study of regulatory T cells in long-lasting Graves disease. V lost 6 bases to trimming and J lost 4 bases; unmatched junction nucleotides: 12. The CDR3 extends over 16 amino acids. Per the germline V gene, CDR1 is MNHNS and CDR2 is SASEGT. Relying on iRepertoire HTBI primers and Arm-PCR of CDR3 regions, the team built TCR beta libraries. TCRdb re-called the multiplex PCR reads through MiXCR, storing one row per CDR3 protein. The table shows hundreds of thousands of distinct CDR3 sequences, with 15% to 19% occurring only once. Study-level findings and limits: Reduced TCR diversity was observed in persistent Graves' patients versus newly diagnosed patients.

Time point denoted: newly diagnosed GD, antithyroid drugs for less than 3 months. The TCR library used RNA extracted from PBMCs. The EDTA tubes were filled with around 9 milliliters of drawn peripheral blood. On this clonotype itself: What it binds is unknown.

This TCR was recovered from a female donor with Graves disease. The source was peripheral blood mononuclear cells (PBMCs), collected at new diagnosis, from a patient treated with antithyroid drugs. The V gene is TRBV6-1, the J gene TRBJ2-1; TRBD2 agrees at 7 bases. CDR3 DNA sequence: TGTGCCAGCAGAGTTAGGGAGCCGGGACTATACAATGAGCAGTTCTTC. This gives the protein CASRVREPGLYNEQFF.